This record looks at one T cell receptor beta chain sequence and its context. This clonotype has only one observation. What this receptor recognizes is not known. No base qualities exist here, and no much larger clone lies one base off it. The source of the sample is a study of identical twins (dated by TCRdb to the mid-2010s). About the investigation overall: TCR alpha and beta repertoires from monozygotic twins, unrelated adults of various ages and cord blood were deep-sequenced to test whether fetal clonotypes persist. To rule out contamination, replicate twin experiments were performed at different times with different library preparation protocols. General conclusions and limits of the study: Invariant T cells such as MAIT and iNKT could partly confound zero-insertion analyses, although diverse VJ usage argued against such confounding for most clonotypes. Out-of-frame TCR alpha sequences shared between twins showed an excess of low generation-probability sequences compared with coincidental sharing between unrelated individuals. In monozygotic twins, recombination models systematically underestimated out-of-frame TCR alpha sharing, but the models matched the sharing seen between unrelated individuals. Because the same donors could not be followed over many years, conclusions were based on cross-sectional statistical analysis. Excess twin sharing in beta out-of-frame sequences was weaker because fewer shared sequences lowered the signal-to-noise ratio. Fewer insertions were carried by abundant cord blood beta clonotypes, a similar but weaker trend appeared in young adult naive repertoires, and no such trend appeared in memory repertoires.

Libraries were constructed by 5' RACE. Sequencing was carried out with an Illumina HiSeq 2000. Template switching added a universal primer binding site, and the final cDNA carried a unique molecular identifier that allowed TCR cDNA molecules to be counted accurately. Specific primers in the conserved constant-segment region were used to synthesize first-strand cDNA for TCR alpha and beta chains. To control for contamination, every cDNA library was double barcoded, receiving both a SMART-Mk sample barcode and Illumina barcodes. TruSeq adapter sequences and Illumina sample barcodes were added in two successive PCR steps. Sequencing of the TCR alpha and beta cDNA libraries was done on the Illumina HiSeq platform using custom primers. As for the authors' bioinformatics: MiGEC processed the raw reads to extract unique molecular identifiers, while MiXCR was used to determine the CDR3 positions. For each individual, recombination models were inferred using an EM algorithm with the repgenHMM and IGoR tools. Shared clonotypes were analyzed with the tcR package in R, and sharing was normalized by the product of cloneset sizes. To study raw recombination without the effects of thymic and clonal selection, out-of-frame nonproductive sequences were analyzed. The public sequencing data were trimmed at Q25 with fastp and processed into clonotypes with MiXCR by TCRdb, which kept only in-frame beta chains. Rows merge per CDR3 protein into single entries with the most common DNA and genes. The V and J calls and clone size are TCRdb's, not the authors'. The sample has about 490,000 distinct CDR3 sequences on record, over 12% of them singletons. The ten most abundant clones make up about 0.47% of the sample.

The CDR3 measures 17 amino acids from cysteine to phenylalanine. Only CDR3 DNA is held: 51 bases, read in frame from base 1. The V and J ends are trimmed by 6 bases and 4 bases, leaving 21 bases between them. The germline V gene (reference sequence) supplies CDR1 LNHNV and CDR2 YYDKDF. All donors were healthy Caucasians. The twin cohort consisted of three pairs of female monozygotic twins, all aged roughly 18 to 29 years. Positive isolation kits from Invitrogen were used to isolate CD4+ and CD8+ T cell populations. The same data also went into a second study, on yellow fever vaccine responses in identical twins. As that second paper reports: According to the authors, the vaccine-induced T cell response in identical twins seemed to be partly convergent and partly specific to each individual. In identical twins, the study followed T cell clones that responded to the vaccine with precision.

The chain was built from TRBV15 and TRBJ2-2; the D segment might be TRBD1 or TRBD2, since each matches 5 bases. The sequence was collected from a woman younger than 30 in good health. What was sequenced was CD4+ T cells sorted from blood. The base sequence is TGTGCCACCAGGGGCCGGGGCAGGGAAGGATCCACCGGGGAGCTGTTTTTT. This yields the protein CATRGRGREGSTGELFF.